This T cell receptor (beta chain) was found in a study of shared clonotypes between healthy human individuals. A CD45RA-negative memory subset and a CD45RA+ naive subset were separated from the CD4+ cells. 200 to 250 ng DNA, tens of thousands of T cell genomes, went into each sorted-subset replicate PCR. Profiling relied on immunoSEQ multiplex PCR, and the TCRdb table lists in-frame clones only, not all of them. In the table there are approximately 2.5 million clones, roughly nine tenths of which are singletons. This CDR3 comprises 16 residues. CDR1 and CDR2 from the germline V gene are SNHLY and FYNNEI. V was clipped by 1 base and J by 6 bases, with 18 bases between them.

This sequence joins TRBV2 and TRBJ1-2, with D unclear. The receptor was isolated from a young man in good health. The specimen sequenced was naive CD4+ T cells sorted from blood. This sample's subset: CD45RA+ positively selected. The CDR3 sequence: CASSEGNKGVTDGYTF. In DNA form, the CDR3 reads TGTGCCAGCAGTGAAGGGAATAAGGGTGTCACAGATGGCTACACCTTC. The variable domain in full, completed from reference TRBV2 and TRBJ1-2, reads EPEVTQTPSHQVTQMGQEVILRCVPISNHLYFYWYRQILGQKVEFLVSFYNNEISEKSEIFDDQFSVERPDGSNFTLKIRSTKLEDSAMYFCASSEGNKGVTDGYTFGSGTRLTVV.